This TCR beta chain appears in the sequencing data of a study of beta chain features in type 1 diabetes. Study-wide context: On cell yields, gender and age, patients and healthy donors were similar. Examination covered some 110,000,000 sorted cells spanning all samples. Points from the study as a whole: Researchers report that Type 1 diabetes patients had moderately but significantly shorter TCRB CDR3s across all four CD4+ subsets.

Germline values: CDR1 SEHNR, CDR2 FQNEAQ (reference sequence). The CDR3 is 12 residues long. Reverse transcribing all isolated RNA meant expressed TCRB transcripts were sequenced. This table comes from immunoSEQ multiplex PCR, and its TCRdb copy is limited to in-frame clones, with some not included. The sample contains about 740,000 clones, roughly 12% of which appear only once. This clone was seen more than once but under ten times. Its antigen is currently unknown. The junction shows a germline mismatch at one end, possibly a read error. The TCR was taken from a man between 18 and 29 years old with type 1 diabetes. The chain couples TRBV7-9 to TRBJ2-1, with D possibly TRBD1 on 5 matching bases. Sample: naive CD4+ T cells from blood. The CDR3 DNA is TGTGCCGGCGCCCAGGGCTACGATGAGCAGTTCTTC. Protein product: CAGAQGYDEQFF. The complete variable domain, with remaining parts taken from reference TRBV7-9 and TRBJ2-1, reads DTGVSQNPRHKITKRGQNVTFRCDPISEHNRLYWYRQTLGQGPEFLTYFQNEAQLEKSRLLSDRFSAERPKGSFSTLEIQRTEQGDSAMYLCAGAQGYDEQFFGPGTRLTVL.